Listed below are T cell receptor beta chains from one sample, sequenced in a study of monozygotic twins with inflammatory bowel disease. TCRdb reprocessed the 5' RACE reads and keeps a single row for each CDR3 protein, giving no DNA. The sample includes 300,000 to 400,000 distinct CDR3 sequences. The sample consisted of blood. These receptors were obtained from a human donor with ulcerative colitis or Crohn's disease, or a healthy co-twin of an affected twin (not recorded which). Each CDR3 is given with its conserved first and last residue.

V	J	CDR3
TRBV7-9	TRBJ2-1	CASSTAQGLRSYNEQFF
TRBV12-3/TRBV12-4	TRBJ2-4	CASNDRNIQYF
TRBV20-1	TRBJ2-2	CSASSAGELFF
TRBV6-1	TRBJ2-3	CASSQREGLNTQYF
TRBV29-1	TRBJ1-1	CSVTQTGSVTEAFF
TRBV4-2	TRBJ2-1	CASSQVKAGVTYNEQFF
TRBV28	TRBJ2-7	CASSSPGGGSYEQYF
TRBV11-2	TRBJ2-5	CASSLGWGGQVDEETQYF
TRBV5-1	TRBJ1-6	CASSLEGRGDSPLHF
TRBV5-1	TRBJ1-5	CASSFYPGANQPQHF
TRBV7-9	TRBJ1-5	CASQGDIYQPQHF
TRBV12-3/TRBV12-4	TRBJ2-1	CASSFSTGGEDEQFF
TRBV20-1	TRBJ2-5	CSARPPGRGDETQYF
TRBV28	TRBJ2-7	CASSPKWSYEQYF
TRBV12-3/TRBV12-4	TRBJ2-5	CASTRDRGLQETQYF
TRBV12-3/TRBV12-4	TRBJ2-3	CASSPADTQYF
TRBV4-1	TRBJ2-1	CASSQRRGSGTQGHYNEQFF
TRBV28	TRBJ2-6	CASSSRQGLYSGANVLTF
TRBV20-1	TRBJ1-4	CSARRVEEKLFF
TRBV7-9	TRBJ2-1	CASSYSGPYNEQFF
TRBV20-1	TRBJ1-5	CSAPTGNPLDQPQHF
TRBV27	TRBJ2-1	CASSTENNEQFF
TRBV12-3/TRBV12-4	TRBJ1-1	CASSLSGGGWTEAFF
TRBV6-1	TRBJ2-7	CASSAGGSGSYEQYF
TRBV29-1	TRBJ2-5	CSVVITGETQYF
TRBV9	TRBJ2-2	CASSAKEQGKRAGELFF
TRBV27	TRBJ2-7	CASSLIGLGNEQYF
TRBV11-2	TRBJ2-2	CASSLRRAGGLNTGELFF
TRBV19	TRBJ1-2	CASNYGQGGYGYTF
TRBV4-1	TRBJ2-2	CASSQGGRTGGSPGELFF
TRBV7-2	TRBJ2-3	CASSLKTLAGADTQYF
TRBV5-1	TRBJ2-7	CASSPSVDRPYEQYF
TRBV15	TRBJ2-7	CATSARGPYEQYF
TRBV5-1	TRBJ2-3	CASSSNGDVTDTQYF
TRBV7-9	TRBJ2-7	CASSLGSGSQDEQYF
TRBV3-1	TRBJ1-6	CASTPTGGAYNSPLHF
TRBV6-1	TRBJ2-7	CASSEALSALPKAYF
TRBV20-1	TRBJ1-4	CSARGGGPNEKLFF
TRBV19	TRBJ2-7	CASSIGSGGVYEQYF